This T cell receptor beta chain was captured in a study of blood T cell repertoires in COVID-19. Study-level background: The United States, Italy and Spain provided the acute and convalescent COVID-19 samples. PBMCs, B-cell-depleted T cells, or T cells were the source of the cDNA or gDNA that made up the material.

The authors' processing: Amplification from reference gene primers served as the basis for estimated nucleated cell counts. Sequenced by immunoSEQ multiplex PCR; TCRdb stores in-frame clones only, minus some. That table gives V, J and clone size, and the DNA gave D and trimming. The sample holds over 100,000 clones, about 88% seen once. Deletions cut 1 base from V and 0 bases from J, with 7 bases between. This CDR3 is built from 15 residues. Germline CDR1 reads SNHLY; CDR2 reads FYNNEI. The sequencing input was peripheral blood. This clonotype was obtained from a man aged 35 to 55 with acute or convalescent COVID-19. The chain couples TRBV2 to TRBJ2-1; D ambiguous. CDR3 residues: CASSEGESSYNEQFF. CDR3 coding DNA: TGTGCCAGCAGTGAAGGAGAAAGCTCCTACAATGAGCAGTTCTTC.